Listed below are T cell receptor beta chains from one sample, sequenced in a study of control samples from healthy donors and cancer patients. Repertoires were generated with immunoSEQ multiplex PCR, while TCRdb's copy carries only in-frame clones and drops some. Here the sample spans more than 70,000 clones, about 95% being singletons. Sequenced input: blood. The receptors come from a woman in her thirties in good health. Both conserved end residues are part of each CDR3. A D gene is named only where the DNA matches it firmly. Clone size appears in some rows only: once, few, many, or a class for an expanded clone.

cdr3_nt cdr3_aa clone_size j_call d_call v_call
TGCGCCAGCAGCCAAGAATCCGGGAGCAGGGTTCGAGCTTTCTTT CASSQESGSRVRAFF - TRBJ1-1 - TRBV4-1
TGTGCCAGCAGCCTCGGCTACCCCGCCGTTTCTGAAGCTTTCTTT CASSLGYPAVSEAFF - TRBJ1-1 - TRBV7-8
TGTGCCAGCAGTTCCGCAGGGGGCTCTGGAAACACCATATATTTT CASSSAGGSGNTIYF - TRBJ1-3 TRBD1 TRBV6-2/TRBV6-3
TGTGCCAGCAGCGTAGGGAGACTCAATGGCTACACCTTC CASSVGRLNGYTF once TRBJ1-2 - TRBV9
TGTGCCAGTAGTATATCCGGACAGGGAAGATTGGCTGAAGCTTTCTTT CASSISGQGRLAEAFF - TRBJ1-1 TRBD1 TRBV19
TGTGCCAGCAGGACAGGGCTGAACACTGAAGCTTTCTTT CASRTGLNTEAFF - TRBJ1-1 TRBD1 TRBV6-6
TGCGCCAGCAGCTTGAACAGCCTGGCCGGTAGTTCACCCCTCCACTTT CASSLNSLAGSSPLHF - TRBJ1-6 - TRBV5-1
TGCGCCAGCAGCTTGGACGGAGGGGATGGCTACACCTTC CASSLDGGDGYTF once TRBJ1-2 - TRBV5-1
TGTGCCAGCAGCCCCGGGACAGGTCTAGGCCTGAATGGCTACACCTTC CASSPGTGLGLNGYTF - TRBJ1-2 TRBD1 TRBV7-6
TGTGCCAGCAGTTGGGATGGTGAAACTGAAGCTTTCTTT CASSWDGETEAFF - TRBJ1-1 - TRBV12-3/TRBV12-4
TGTGCCAGCAGCGCTACTAGCTTACTCCACACAGATACGCAGTATTTT CASSATSLLHTDTQYF - TRBJ2-3 - TRBV2
TGTGCCAGCAGCTTGCGAAGAGAAGAGACCCAGTACTTC CASSLRREETQYF - TRBJ2-5 - TRBV7-2
TGTGCCAGCAGCTCTCGTCCGGGGGGCTATGGCTACACCTTC CASSSRPGGYGYTF few TRBJ1-2 - TRBV7-2
TGTGCCAGCAGTTACGAAGACAGCTACTATGGCTACACCTTC CASSYEDSYYGYTF - TRBJ1-2 - TRBV6-2/TRBV6-3
TGTGCCAGCCGGGAGACAGCTAACTCTGGAAACACCATATATTTT CASRETANSGNTIYF - TRBJ1-3 - TRBV18
TGTGCCAGCAGCATGGACAGGGAACAGCCCCAGCATTTT CASSMDREQPQHF - TRBJ1-5 TRBD1 TRBV5-4
TGTGCCAGCAGCTACCGGTCGGGACTACTAGCCAAAAACATTCAGTACTTC CASSYRSGLLAKNIQYF - TRBJ2-4 TRBD2 TRBV7-2
TGTGCCAGCCAAGGGACAGGGGGCAATTCACCCCTCCACTTT CASQGTGGNSPLHF - TRBJ1-6 TRBD1 TRBV2
TGCGCCAGCAGCCAGGAACTGACTAGTAGCTCCTACGAGCAGTACTTC CASSQELTSSSYEQYF - TRBJ2-7 - TRBV4-1
TGCGCCAGCAGCCACGGACAGGGAAGAAACTATGGCTACACCTTC CASSHGQGRNYGYTF - TRBJ1-2 TRBD1 TRBV5-1
TGTGCCAGCAAGACGCAGGGACAGGACTATGGCTACACCTTC CASKTQGQDYGYTF - TRBJ1-2 TRBD1 TRBV2
TGTGCCAGCTGGGGGAGGGGGCGCGCAGGCTACACCTTC CASWGRGRAGYTF once TRBJ1-2 TRBD1 TRBV2
TGTGCCACCAGTGACCCTTTGACGATCGATGAGCAGTTCTTC CATSDPLTIDEQFF once TRBJ2-1 - TRBV24-1
TGTGCCAGCAGCTTAGAAGGCAGGGGGCGAAAGAGAGAGGTTTATGCTTTCTTT CASSLEGRGRKREVYAFF - TRBJ1-1 TRBD1 TRBV7-2
TGTGCCAGCAGTTTGACTAGCGGGGGAGCCAAAAACATTCAGTACTTC CASSLTSGGAKNIQYF - TRBJ2-4 TRBD2 TRBV28
TGTGCCAGCAGCTTAAGGGGTGGGGGTTCACCCCTCCACTTT CASSLRGGGSPLHF - TRBJ1-6 - TRBV11-3
TGTGCCAGTAGTCCTAGGGGGGGCGGGACTGAAGCTTTCTTT CASSPRGGGTEAFF - TRBJ1-1 - TRBV19
TGTGCCAGCAGCCCTACTCGACAGAGGCAAGAGACCCAGTACTTC CASSPTRQRQETQYF - TRBJ2-5 - TRBV7-9
TGCGCCAGCAGCCAAGATGGGGAAAAACTGTTTTTT CASSQDGEKLFF - TRBJ1-4 - TRBV4-1
TGTGCCAGCAGTTTATGGGGGTATGGCTACACCTTC CASSLWGYGYTF - TRBJ1-2 - TRBV12-3/TRBV12-4
TGTGCCAGCAGCCAAGCTGTTGGGACCGATGCTAACTATGGCTACACCTTC CASSQAVGTDANYGYTF - TRBJ1-2 - TRBV3-1/TRBV3-2
TGTGCCAGCGCCTCTATATCAGCTAACTATGGCTACACCTTC CASASISANYGYTF - TRBJ1-2 - TRBV2
TGTGCCAGCAGCTTAGTGCTAGCCAAAAACATTCAGTACTTC CASSLVLAKNIQYF - TRBJ2-4 - TRBV13
TGTGCCAGCAGCTTAATATCGGGGGGACGTATCGATACGCAGTATTTT CASSLISGGRIDTQYF - TRBJ2-3 TRBD2 TRBV7-3
TGTGCCACCAGCAGAACAGGGTTTTGGGATTCACCCCTCCACTTT CATSRTGFWDSPLHF - TRBJ1-6 - TRBV15
TGTGCCATCGCACCCTATTTAGCTAACTATGGCTACACCTTC CAIAPYLANYGYTF - TRBJ1-2 - TRBV10-3
TGCGCCAGCAGCCTTCCCCAAGGGGGGGTGAAAGATACGCAGTATTTT CASSLPQGGVKDTQYF - TRBJ2-3 - TRBV5-1
TGTGCCACCAGCGCAACTAATGAAAAACTGTTTTTT CATSATNEKLFF - TRBJ1-4 - TRBV24-1
TGTGCCAGCAGCGCCGGGACTACCCTCGGGGAGACCCAGTACTTC CASSAGTTLGETQYF - TRBJ2-5 TRBD2 TRBV7-3
TGTGCCAGCAGTGAAGGCCAGGTTAATCAGCCCCAGCATTTT CASSEGQVNQPQHF - TRBJ1-5 - TRBV2
TGTGCCAGCGGCCGGGTCCCGGCCCGAGAGACCCAGTACTTC CASGRVPARETQYF - TRBJ2-5 - TRBV7-2
TGTGCCAGCAGTTTCGACATATCAAGGAACACTGAAGCTTTCTTT CASSFDISRNTEAFF - TRBJ1-1 - TRBV28
TGTGCCAGCAGCCCTATAGCGGGGGGGCTTGGAGATACGCAGTATTTT CASSPIAGGLGDTQYF once TRBJ2-3 TRBD2 TRBV7-8
TGTGCTAGCAGCCCTCTAACAGGGGGCAGAACTGAAGCTTTCTTT CASSPLTGGRTEAFF few TRBJ1-1 TRBD1 TRBV7-7
TGTGCCAGCAGCTCCTTCGGACAGGGGCAGACTGAAGCTTTCTTT CASSSFGQGQTEAFF - TRBJ1-1 TRBD1 TRBV7-8
TGTGCCAGCAGAGAAGGGACAGGCTACTATGGCTACACCTTC CASREGTGYYGYTF - TRBJ1-2 TRBD1 TRBV2
TGCGCCAGCAGCCAAGGGACGGGTGGAAACACCATATATTTT CASSQGTGGNTIYF - TRBJ1-3 - TRBV4-1
TGTGCCAGCAGCCCGAGGTTGGTGAACACTGAAGCTTTCTTT CASSPRLVNTEAFF - TRBJ1-1 - TRBV7-8
TGTGCCAGCAGCTTAGCGTATGGGGGGGAGTATGGCTACACCTTC CASSLAYGGEYGYTF - TRBJ1-2 - TRBV13